The clone carrying this T cell receptor (beta chain) was observed a few times. Its target is unknown. These data come from a study of CD8 T cells in ankylosing spondylitis. General observations from the study: Disease-associated clones were CD8+ and fairly uncommon in peripheral blood. A TCR beta motif of under ten highly homologous variants seemed to mark ankylosing spondylitis blood.

Quantitative 5'-RACE was performed with molecular barcodes, and it yielded the TCR beta libraries. Each CDR3 protein gets one entry after TCRdb re-called the 5' RACE reads with MiXCR. Here the sample spans about 480,000 distinct CDR3 sequences, 17% being singletons. The sequence was collected from a male donor with ankylosing spondylitis. Sequences were obtained from blood, either unsorted or a sorted T cell fraction (not recorded which).

The CDR3 reads CASSDRGQGSYEQYF. In DNA, the CDR3 is TGTGCCAGCAGCGACAGGGGGCAAGGCAGTTACGAGCAGTACTTC. The chain employs TRBV12-3 or TRBV12-4 and TRBJ2-7; 10 bases fit TRBD1. V shed 6 bases and J 4 bases; nucleotides not matched to a gene: 9. This CDR3 contains 15 residues.